What follows is one T cell receptor beta chain and its context. Its cognate antigen is unknown. Here immunoSEQ multiplex PCR was the method, and the copy in TCRdb shows in-frame clones only, minus some. The table includes roughly 120,000 clones, roughly 90% detected once. The data were taken from a study of CD4+ T cells in melanoma. The study, taken as a whole, reports: CD8+ T cell, macrophage and B cell function reportedly correlated with neoantigen-specific CD4+ T cells.

The TCR comes from a human donor with melanoma. Source material: peripheral blood.

As DNA, the CDR3 is TGTGCCAGCAGCTTACGGGGGCGACCAGAAGCTTTCTTT. Its translation: CASSLRGRPEAFF. The gene calls are TRBV7-2 and TRBJ1-1; a possible D gene is TRBD1 (6 bases). Trimming took off 2 bases at V and 8 bases at J, with 12 bases between the two ends. From germline, CDR1 is SGHTA and CDR2 FQGNSA. There are 13 residues in the CDR3.